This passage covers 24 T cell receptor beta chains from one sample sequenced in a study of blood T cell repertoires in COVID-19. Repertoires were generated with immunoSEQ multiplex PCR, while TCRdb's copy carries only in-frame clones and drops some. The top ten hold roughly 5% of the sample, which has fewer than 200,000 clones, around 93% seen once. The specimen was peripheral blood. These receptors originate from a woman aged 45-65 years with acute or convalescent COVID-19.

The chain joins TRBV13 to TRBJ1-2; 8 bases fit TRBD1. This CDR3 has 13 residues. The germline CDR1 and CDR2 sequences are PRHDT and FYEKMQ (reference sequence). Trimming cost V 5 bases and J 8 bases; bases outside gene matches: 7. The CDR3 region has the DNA TGTGCCAGCAGCCGGGACAGGTTGTACGGCTACACCTTC. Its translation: CASSRDRLYGYTF.

The CDR3 loop reads CASSLMEQGPNEQYF. CDR3 DNA: TGTGCCAGCAGCCTAATGGAACAGGGTCCCAACGAGCAGTACTTC. The rearrangement uses TRBV7-9 and TRBJ2-7; D is possibly TRBD1 (6 bases). This CDR3 has 15 residues. Per germline, CDR1 SEHNR and CDR2 FQNEAQ (reference sequence). Trimming shortened V by 5 bases and J by 5 bases, and 19 bases separated the two germline ends.

CDR3 loop: CASSLSENQPQHF. For the CDR3, the DNA is TGTGCCAGCAGTTTGAGTGAGAATCAGCCCCAGCATTTT. This chain connects TRBV12-3 or TRBV12-4 to TRBJ1-5; D gene ambiguous. V dropped 3 bases and J dropped 4 bases, with 7 bases sitting between them. This CDR3 contains 13 residues.

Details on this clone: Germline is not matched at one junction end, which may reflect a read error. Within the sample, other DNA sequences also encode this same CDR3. The CDR3 protein is CASSLAGGNEQFF. The CDR3 DNA reads as TGTGCCAGCAGCCTAGCGGGGGGGAATGAGCAGTTCTTC. The genes are TRBV7-9 and TRBJ2-1; TRBD2 aligns across 12 bases. CDR1 is SEHNR, CDR2 FQNEAQ, per germline (reference sequence). The CDR3 has 13 residues.

DNA for the CDR3: TGTGCTGGGGGCACCCCACTTAACTATGGCTACACCTTC. Its translation: CAGGTPLNYGYTF. The chain couples TRBV12-5 to TRBJ1-2; possible D gene TRBD1, 6 bases. V was shortened by 11 bases and J by 1 base, with 14 bases between the two germline ends. CDR3 length: 13 amino acids. CDR1 is LGHNT and CDR2 is FRNRAP in the germline V gene.

CDR3 sequence: CASSPETSGSPDDEQFF. The CDR3 DNA sequence: TGTGCCAGCAGCCCCGAGACTAGCGGGTCCCCCGACGATGAGCAGTTCTTC. The V call is TRBV7-9, the J call TRBJ2-1; 10 bases match TRBD2. V shed 5 bases, J shed 8 bases, and the junction held 15 bases outside the gene matches. Per germline, CDR1 SEHNR and CDR2 FQNEAQ (reference sequence). The CDR3 has 17 amino acids.

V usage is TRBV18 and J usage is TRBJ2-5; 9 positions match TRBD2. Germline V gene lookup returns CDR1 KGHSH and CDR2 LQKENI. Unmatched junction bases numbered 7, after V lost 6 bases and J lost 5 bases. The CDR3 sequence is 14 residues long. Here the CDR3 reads CASSLGLAGETQYF. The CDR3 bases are TGTGCCAGCTCTTTGGGACTAGCTGGGGAGACCCAGTACTTC.

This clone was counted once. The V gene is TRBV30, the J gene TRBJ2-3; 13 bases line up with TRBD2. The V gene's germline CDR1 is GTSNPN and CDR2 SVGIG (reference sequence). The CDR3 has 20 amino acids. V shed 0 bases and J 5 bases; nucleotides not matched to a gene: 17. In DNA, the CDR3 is TGTGCCTGGAGTGTAACCTATCTCCCCGGGACTAGCGGGACCCTAGATACGCAGTATTTT. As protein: CAWSVTYLPGTSGTLDTQYF.

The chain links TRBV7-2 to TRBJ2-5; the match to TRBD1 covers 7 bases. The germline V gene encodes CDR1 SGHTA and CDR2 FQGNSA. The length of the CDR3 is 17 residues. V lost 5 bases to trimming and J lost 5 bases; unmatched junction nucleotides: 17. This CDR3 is CASSHAPQGSGLETQYF. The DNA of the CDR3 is TGTGCCAGCAGCCACGCCCCACAGGGGTCAGGGTTGGAGACCCAGTACTTC.

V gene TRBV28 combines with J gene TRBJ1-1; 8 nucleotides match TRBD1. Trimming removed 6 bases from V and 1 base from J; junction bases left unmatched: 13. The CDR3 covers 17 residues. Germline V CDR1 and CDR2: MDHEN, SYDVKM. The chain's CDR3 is CASSSPRSGTGNTEAFF. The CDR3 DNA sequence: TGTGCCAGCAGCTCCCCCAGATCCGGGACAGGGAACACTGAAGCTTTCTTT.

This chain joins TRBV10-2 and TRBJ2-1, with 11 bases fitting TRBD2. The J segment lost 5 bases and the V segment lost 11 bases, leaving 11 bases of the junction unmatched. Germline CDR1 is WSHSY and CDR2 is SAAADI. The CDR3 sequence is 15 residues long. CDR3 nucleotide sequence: TGCGCCGGGGGGCTAGCGGGGGGTGCCCACAATGAGCAGTTCTTC. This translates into CAGGLAGGAHNEQFF.

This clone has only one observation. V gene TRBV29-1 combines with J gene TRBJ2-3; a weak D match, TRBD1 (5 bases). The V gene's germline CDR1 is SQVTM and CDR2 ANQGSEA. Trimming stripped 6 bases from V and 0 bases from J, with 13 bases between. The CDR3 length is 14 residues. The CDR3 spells CSVTTGFSTDTQYF. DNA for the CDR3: TGCAGCGTCACTACAGGATTCAGCACAGATACGCAGTATTTT.

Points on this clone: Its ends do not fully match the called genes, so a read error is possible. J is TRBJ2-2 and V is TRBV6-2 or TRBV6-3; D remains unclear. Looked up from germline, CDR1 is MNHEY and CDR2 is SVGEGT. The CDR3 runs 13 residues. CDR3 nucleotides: TGTGCCAGCAGCTACTTTCGCACCGGGGAGCTGTTTTTT. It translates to CASSYFRTGELFF.

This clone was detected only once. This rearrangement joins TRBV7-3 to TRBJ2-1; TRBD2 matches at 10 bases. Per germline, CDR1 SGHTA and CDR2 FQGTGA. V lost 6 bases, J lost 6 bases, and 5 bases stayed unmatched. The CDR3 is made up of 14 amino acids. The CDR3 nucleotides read TGTGCCAGCAGGTGGGGACTAGCGAGCAATGAGCAGTTCTTC. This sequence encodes CASRWGLASNEQFF. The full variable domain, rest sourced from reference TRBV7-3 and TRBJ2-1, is GAGVSQTPSNKVTEKGKYVELRCDPISGHTALYWYRQSLGQGPEFLIYFQGTGAADDSGLPNDRFFAVRPEGSVSTLKIQRTERGDSAVYLCASRWGLASNEQFFGPGTRLTVL.

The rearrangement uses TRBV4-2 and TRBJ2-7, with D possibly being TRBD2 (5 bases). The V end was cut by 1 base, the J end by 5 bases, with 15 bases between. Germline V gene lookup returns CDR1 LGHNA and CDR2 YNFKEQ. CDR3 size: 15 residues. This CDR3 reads CASSQGIWLGDEQYF. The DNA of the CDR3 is TGTGCCAGCAGCCAAGGAATATGGTTGGGAGACGAGCAGTACTTC.

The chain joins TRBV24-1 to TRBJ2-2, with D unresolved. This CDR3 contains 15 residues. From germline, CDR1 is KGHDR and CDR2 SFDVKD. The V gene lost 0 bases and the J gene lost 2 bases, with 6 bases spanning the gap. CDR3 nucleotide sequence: TGTGCCACCAGTGATTTGAGCTTTAACACCGGGGAGCTGTTTTTT. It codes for CATSDLSFNTGELFF.

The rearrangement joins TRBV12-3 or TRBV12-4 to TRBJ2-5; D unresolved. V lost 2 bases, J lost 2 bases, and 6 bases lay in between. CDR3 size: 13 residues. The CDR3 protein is CASSLSFQETQYF. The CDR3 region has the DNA TGTGCCAGCAGTTTAAGCTTTCAAGAGACCCAGTACTTC.

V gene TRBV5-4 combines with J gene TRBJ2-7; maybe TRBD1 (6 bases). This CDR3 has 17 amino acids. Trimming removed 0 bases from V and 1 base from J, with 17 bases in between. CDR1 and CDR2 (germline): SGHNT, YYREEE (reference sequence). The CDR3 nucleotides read TGTGCCAGCAGCTTGGGGGGGTCCCGGGACATTTCCTACGAGCAGTACTTC. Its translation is CASSLGGSRDISYEQYF.

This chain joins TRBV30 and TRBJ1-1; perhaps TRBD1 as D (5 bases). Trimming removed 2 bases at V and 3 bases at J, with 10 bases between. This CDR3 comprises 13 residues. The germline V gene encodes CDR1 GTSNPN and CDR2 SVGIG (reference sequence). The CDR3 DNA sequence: TGTGCCTGGAGTTACCGCAGGGACACTGAAGCTTTCTTT. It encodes CAWSYRRDTEAFF. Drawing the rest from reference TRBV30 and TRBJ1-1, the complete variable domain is SQTIHQWPATLVQPVGSPLSLECTVEGTSNPNLYWYRQAAGRGLQLLFYSVGIGQISSEVPQNLSASRPQDRQFILSSKKLLLSDSGFYLCAWSYRRDTEAFFGQGTRLTVV.

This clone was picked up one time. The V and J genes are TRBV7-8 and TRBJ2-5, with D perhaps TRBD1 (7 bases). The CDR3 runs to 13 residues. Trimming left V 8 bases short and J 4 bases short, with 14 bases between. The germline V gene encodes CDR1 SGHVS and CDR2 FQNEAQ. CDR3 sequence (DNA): TGTGCCAGCGGCAGGGGGGTACGAGAGACCCAGTACTTC. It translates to CASGRGVRETQYF.

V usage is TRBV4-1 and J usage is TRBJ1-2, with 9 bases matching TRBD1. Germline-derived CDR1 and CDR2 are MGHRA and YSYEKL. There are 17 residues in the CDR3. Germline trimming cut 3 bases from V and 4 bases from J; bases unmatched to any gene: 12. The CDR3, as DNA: TGCGCCAGCAGCCAGGTTCCGACAGGGGGTTTGGGCTATGGCTACACCTTC. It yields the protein CASSQVPTGGLGYGYTF.

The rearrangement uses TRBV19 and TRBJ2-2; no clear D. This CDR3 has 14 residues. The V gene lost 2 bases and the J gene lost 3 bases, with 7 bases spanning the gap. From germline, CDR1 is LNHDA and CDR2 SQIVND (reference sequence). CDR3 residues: CASSINRDTGELFF. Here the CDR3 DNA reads TGTGCCAGTAGTATAAATAGAGACACCGGGGAGCTGTTTTTT.

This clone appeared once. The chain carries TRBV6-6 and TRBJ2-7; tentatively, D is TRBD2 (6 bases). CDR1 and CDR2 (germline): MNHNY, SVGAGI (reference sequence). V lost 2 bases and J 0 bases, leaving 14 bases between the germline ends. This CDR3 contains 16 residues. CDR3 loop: CASSYGFGGSSYEQYF. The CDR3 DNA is TGTGCCAGCAGTTACGGTTTCGGGGGTTCCTCCTACGAGCAGTACTTC.

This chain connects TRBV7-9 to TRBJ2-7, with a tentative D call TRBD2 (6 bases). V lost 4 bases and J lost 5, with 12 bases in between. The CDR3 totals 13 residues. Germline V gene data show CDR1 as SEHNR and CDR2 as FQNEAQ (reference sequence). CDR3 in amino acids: CASSSRDFDEQYF. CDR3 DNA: TGTGCCAGCAGCTCTCGGGACTTTGACGAGCAGTACTTC.